The rows below give T cell receptor beta chains drawn from one sample of a study of vaccination and CD4 T cells after COVID-19. These TCRs are of unknown antigen specificity. TCRdb used MiXCR to reprocess the PCR reads, holding one entry per CDR3 protein. This table has tens of thousands of distinct CDR3 sequences, approximately 44% appearing once. The material sequenced was CD4+ T cells from blood, cultured in vitro, taken before SARS-CoV-2 vaccination. All receptors come from a human donor who received a COVID-19 vaccine. The CDR3 runs from the conserved cysteine through the conserved F or W. The D gene is left open where the match is weak. Clone size is stated in some rows and not others, as once, few, many or a class when expanded.

J,size,D,V,CDR3,DNA
TRBJ1-3,once,NA,TRBV30,CAWSPGGGNTIYF,TGTGCCTGGAGCCCGGGAGGAGGAAACACCATATATTTT
TRBJ1-5,few,TRBD1,TRBV19,CASSMDRGPGQPQHF,TGTGCCAGTAGTATGGACAGGGGCCCGGGTCAGCCCCAGCATTTT
TRBJ1-2,NA,TRBD1,TRBV29-1,CSVDVLGTGASNYGYTF,TGCAGCGTTGATGTCCTCGGGACAGGGGCTTCGAACTATGGCTACACCTTC
TRBJ2-7,NA,TRBD2,TRBV24-1,CATSDFGRGGCYEQYF,TGTGCCACCAGTGATTTCGGGCGGGGGGGTTGTTACGAGCAGTACTTC
TRBJ1-2,medium-sized,TRBD1,TRBV27,CASSLQGAMDDLGYGYTF,TGTGCCAGCAGTTTACAGGGGGCAATGGATGACCTTGGCTATGGCTACACCTTC
TRBJ1-5,once,NA,TRBV6-7,CASLHRVDQPQHF,TGTGCCAGCTTACACAGGGTCGATCAGCCCCAGCATTTT
TRBJ1-5,NA,NA,TRBV12-3/TRBV12-4,CASSLGGQAQHF,TGTGCCAGCAGTTTAGGTGGGCAAGCCCAGCATTTT
TRBJ2-5,few,TRBD1,TRBV7-2,CASSSQGVGRETQYF,TGTGCCAGCAGCTCCCAGGGGGTAGGTCGGGAGACCCAGTACTTC
TRBJ2-2,NA,NA,TRBV19,CASRRTGNTGELFF,TGTGCCAGTAGGAGAACAGGGAACACCGGGGAGCTGTTTTTT
TRBJ1-6,few,TRBD1,TRBV5-1,CASSTRQGSAGYSPLHF,TGCGCCAGCAGCACGAGACAGGGCTCAGCTGGGTATTCACCCCTCCACTTT
TRBJ2-5,few,TRBD1,TRBV25-1,CASSEAASTGTGGKETQYF,TGTGCCAGCAGTGAAGCGGCATCGACCGGGACAGGGGGAAAAGAGACCCAGTACTTC
TRBJ1-2,NA,NA,TRBV2,CASSDLRANYGYTF,TGTGCCAGCAGTGATCTTAGGGCCAACTATGGCTACACCTTC
TRBJ2-5,few,TRBD2,TRBV20-1,CSARVLAGVGETQYF,TGCAGTGCTAGAGTCCTAGCGGGGGTAGGAGAGACCCAGTACTTC
TRBJ1-2,few,TRBD1,TRBV30,CAWSVRGTGGGYTF,TGTGCCTGGAGTGTACGGGGGACAGGGGGCGGATACACCTTC
TRBJ1-1,NA,NA,TRBV7-2,CASRSRGGAMNTEAFF,TGTGCCAGCAGATCTCGGGGAGGAGCCATGAACACTGAAGCTTTCTTT
TRBJ2-1,few,TRBD2,TRBV4-2,CASSAGGMSEQFF,TGTGCCAGCAGCGCGGGGGGGATGAGTGAGCAGTTCTTC
TRBJ2-5,NA,TRBD2,TRBV20-1,CSAREPRGGRETQYF,TGCAGTGCTAGAGAGCCCCGGGGGGGGCGAGAGACCCAGTACTTC
TRBJ1-2,NA,NA,TRBV21-1,CASSRGTKAGGMGGYTF,TGTGCCAGCAGCAGAGGAACGAAGGCGGGGGGAATGGGGGGCTACACCTTC
TRBJ2-5,few,NA,TRBV20-1,CSARRWGRTETQYF,TGCAGTGCTAGGAGGTGGGGGAGGACAGAGACCCAGTACTTC
TRBJ2-7,NA,NA,TRBV5-8,CASSLDRRNYEQYF,TGTGCCAGCAGCTTGGACAGACGAAACTACGAGCAGTACTTC
TRBJ2-7,NA,TRBD1,TRBV12-3/TRBV12-4,CASSLGQGYEQYF,TGTGCCAGCAGTTTAGGACAGGGGTACGAGCAGTACTTC
TRBJ1-1,NA,TRBD1,TRBV20-1,CKRTGPISLNTEAFF,TGCAAAAGGACAGGGCCCATAAGTTTGAACACTGAAGCTTTCTTT
TRBJ1-1,few,NA,TRBV20-1,CSARTGLNTEAFF,TGCAGTGCTAGAACAGGGCTGAACACTGAAGCTTTCTTT
TRBJ2-3,NA,NA,TRBV7-2,CASSLWASAGTDTQYF,TGTGCCAGCAGCTTATGGGCTAGCGCCGGCACAGATACGCAGTATTTT
TRBJ2-3,NA,TRBD2,TRBV7-8,CASSLGTLAGESTDTQYF,TGTGCCAGCAGCTTAGGCACTCTAGCGGGGGAAAGCACAGATACGCAGTATTTT
TRBJ2-5,NA,TRBD1,TRBV10-3,CAISSGGSQETQYF,TGTGCCATCTCTTCAGGGGGCAGCCAAGAGACCCAGTACTTC
TRBJ2-7,NA,NA,TRBV11-2,CASSLAAGNYEQYF,TGTGCCAGCAGCTTAGCGGCCGGGAACTACGAGCAGTACTTC
TRBJ1-2,NA,TRBD1,TRBV29-1,CSAQDRGYGYTF,TGCAGCGCACAGGACAGGGGCTATGGCTACACCTTC
TRBJ1-6,NA,NA,TRBV7-3,CASSLTGRNSPLHF,TGTGCCAGCAGCTTAACTGGGAGGAATTCACCCCTCCACTTT
TRBJ1-5,NA,NA,TRBV7-9,CASSHSGGLNQPQHF,TGTGCCAGCAGCCACTCGGGGGGATTAAATCAGCCCCAGCATTTT
TRBJ1-2,few,NA,TRBV19,CASRRADGHYGYTF,TGTGCCAGTAGAAGGGCGGATGGGCACTATGGCTACACCTTC
TRBJ1-2,few,NA,TRBV2,CASRDSVNSYGYTF,TGTGCCAGCAGGGACAGTGTAAATAGCTATGGCTACACCTTC
TRBJ1-2,few,NA,TRBV7-9,CASSLVVAYGYTF,TGTGCCAGCAGCTTAGTGGTGGCGTATGGCTACACCTTC
TRBJ2-7,NA,NA,TRBV7-9,CASSPYSEQYF,TGTGCCAGCAGCCCCTATAGCGAGCAGTACTTC
TRBJ2-1,NA,TRBD2,TRBV5-4,CASSRLGGGSYNEQFF,TGTGCCAGCAGTCGGCTCGGGGGGGGGTCCTACAATGAGCAGTTCTTC
TRBJ2-5,NA,NA,TRBV23-1,CASSQSWHLRVAQYF,TGCGCCAGCAGTCAATCATGGCACCTCCGCGTGGCCCAGTACTTC
TRBJ2-5,NA,TRBD2,TRBV7-6,CASSQLAGHQETQYF,TGTGCCAGCAGCCAACTAGCGGGGCACCAAGAGACCCAGTACTTC
TRBJ1-5,few,NA,TRBV21-1,CASSYLCGLYQPQHF,NA
TRBJ2-2,NA,TRBD1,TRBV2,CASRTGVWNTGELFF,TGTGCCAGCAGAACAGGGGTTTGGAACACCGGGGAGCTGTTTTTT
TRBJ1-5,NA,NA,TRBV9,CASSVGVPNQPQHF,TGTGCCAGCAGCGTAGGGGTACCCAATCAGCCCCAGCATTTT
TRBJ2-7,once,TRBD1,TRBV7-8,CASSSQQGALYEQYF,TGTGCCAGCAGCTCACAACAGGGGGCGCTTTACGAGCAGTACTTC
TRBJ2-2,NA,TRBD2,TRBV6-1,CASRPSSGGAIAGELFF,TGTGCCAGCAGACCATCGAGCGGGGGGGCCATCGCCGGGGAGCTGTTTTTT
TRBJ2-5,few,NA,TRBV6-1,CASSTGRSLETQYF,TGTGCCAGCAGTACAGGGAGGAGTTTGGAGACCCAGTACTTC
TRBJ1-2,medium-sized,NA,TRBV20-1,CSAKDWAGYGYTF,TGCAGTGCTAAGGACTGGGCTGGCTATGGCTACACCTTC
TRBJ2-1,NA,TRBD2,TRBV7-8,CASSRSGASYNEQFF,TGTGCCAGCAGCCGCAGCGGGGCTTCTTACAATGAGCAGTTCTTC
TRBJ1-5,few,TRBD1,TRBV20-1,CSAREDRGDQPQHF,TGCAGTGCTAGAGAAGACAGGGGGGATCAGCCCCAGCATTTT
TRBJ1-5,NA,TRBD1,TRBV19,CASSARDRIISNQPQHF,TGTGCCAGTAGTGCGAGGGACAGGATAATTAGCAATCAGCCCCAGCATTTT